The rows below give T cell receptor beta chains drawn from one sample of a study of T cell responses to AZD1222 COVID-19 vaccine. The table came from immunoSEQ multiplex PCR; TCRdb's copy has only in-frame clones and leaves some out. The sample consists of approximately 140,000 clones, 75% to 85% of them appearing once. The sequencing here drew on peripheral blood, taken on day 0 of MenACWY control vaccination. Receptors originate from an adult in good health. Each CDR3 is given with its conserved first and last residue. D genes are given only for firm matches. Only part of the rows carry a size: once, few, many, or a class if the clone is expanded.

cdr3_length,d_call,v_call,clone_size,j_call,cdr3_nt,cdr3_aa
12,-,TRBV11-2,-,TRBJ1-1,TGTGCCAGCAGCTTATACAACACTGAAGCTTTCTTT,CASSLYNTEAFF
13,-,TRBV4-1,-,TRBJ2-2,TGCGCCAGCAGCCCTACAGGCGATGGGGAGCTGTTTTTT,CASSPTGDGELFF
12,-,TRBV6-2/TRBV6-3,once,TRBJ1-5,TGTGCCAGCAGTTACGGCACCGGGCCCCAGCATTTT,CASSYGTGPQHF
13,-,TRBV19,once,TRBJ1-2,TGTGCCAGTAGTAGGACTGGTTTGGGTGGCTACACCTTC,CASSRTGLGGYTF
17,-,TRBV25-1,-,TRBJ2-7,TGTGCCAGCAGTGAATATGTTGGGGAGGCTGCAGCCTACGAGCAGTACTTC,CASSEYVGEAAAYEQYF
17,TRBD1,TRBV19,-,TRBJ1-3,TGTGCCAGTAGTTCGCCGGGACAGGGGGCGCGTGGAAACACCATATATTTT,CASSSPGQGARGNTIYF
16,-,TRBV28,-,TRBJ2-2,TGTGCCAGCAGTAGGGGCCTTTGGTCGAACACCGGGGAGCTGTTTTTT,CASSRGLWSNTGELFF
15,-,TRBV15,-,TRBJ1-5,TGTGCCACCAGCAGGGATCGGGGCCCCAATCAGCCCCAGCATTTT,CATSRDRGPNQPQHF
15,-,TRBV5-4,-,TRBJ2-2,TGTGCCAGCAGCAAACCCCCAGCGGACACCGGGGAGCTGTTTTTT,CASSKPPADTGELFF
15,-,TRBV9,-,TRBJ2-3,TGTGCCAGCAGCGTCCAGGGACGGGGCACAGATACGCAGTATTTT,CASSVQGRGTDTQYF